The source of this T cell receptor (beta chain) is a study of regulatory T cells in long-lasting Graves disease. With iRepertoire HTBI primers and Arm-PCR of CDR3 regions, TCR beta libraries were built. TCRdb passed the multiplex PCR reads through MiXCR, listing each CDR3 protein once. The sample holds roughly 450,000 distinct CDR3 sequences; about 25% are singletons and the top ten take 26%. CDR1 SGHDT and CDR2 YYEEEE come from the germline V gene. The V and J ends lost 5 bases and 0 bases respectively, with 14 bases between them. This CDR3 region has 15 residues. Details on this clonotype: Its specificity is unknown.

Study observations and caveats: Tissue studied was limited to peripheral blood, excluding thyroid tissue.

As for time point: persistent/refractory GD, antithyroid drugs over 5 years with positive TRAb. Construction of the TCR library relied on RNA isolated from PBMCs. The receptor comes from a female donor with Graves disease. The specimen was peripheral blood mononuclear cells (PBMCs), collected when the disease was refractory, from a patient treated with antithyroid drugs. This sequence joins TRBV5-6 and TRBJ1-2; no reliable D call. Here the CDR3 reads CASRKMGLTNYGYTF. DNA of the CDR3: TGTGCCAGCAGGAAGATGGGCCTTACTAACTATGGCTACACCTTC.